Given below is one T cell receptor (beta chain) in context. Its matching antigen is unknown. This record belongs to a study of shared clonotypes between healthy human individuals. Whole-study results and caveats: Shared clonotypes across all four donors exceeded non-shared ones in generation probability.

Investigators divided CD4+ cells into CD45RA+ naive and CD45RA-negative memory subsets. Roughly 200 ng DNA, about 28,000 T cell genomes, went into each sorted-subset replicate PCR. Sequencing was performed with immunoSEQ multiplex PCR; in TCRdb, only in-frame clones are kept and a portion is missing. The table has some 2,000,000 clones, approximately 94% seen once. V was pared by 0 bases and J by 12 bases, with 8 bases of the junction left unmatched. The CDR3 is 13 residues long. Germline lookup yields CDR1 SGHNT and CDR2 YYREEE (reference sequence). The rearrangement joins TRBV5-4 to TRBJ1-2; TRBD1 aligns across 7 bases. The clonotype originates from a young man in good health. The specimen sequenced was naive CD4+ T cells sorted from blood. Subset in this sample: CD45RA+ positively selected. As DNA, the CDR3 is TGTGCCAGCAGCTTGGCCGGGGCAGGGGGACACACCTTC. Protein sequence: CASSLAGAGGHTF.